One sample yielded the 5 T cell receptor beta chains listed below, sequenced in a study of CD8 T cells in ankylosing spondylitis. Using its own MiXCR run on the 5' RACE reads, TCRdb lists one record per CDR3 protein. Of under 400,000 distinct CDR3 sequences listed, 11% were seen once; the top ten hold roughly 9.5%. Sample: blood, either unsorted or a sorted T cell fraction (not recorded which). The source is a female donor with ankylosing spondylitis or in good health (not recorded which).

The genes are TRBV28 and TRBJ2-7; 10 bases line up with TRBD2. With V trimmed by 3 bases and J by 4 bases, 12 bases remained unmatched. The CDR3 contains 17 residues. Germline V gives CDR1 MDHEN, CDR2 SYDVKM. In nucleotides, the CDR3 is TGTGCCAGCAGTTTTCGAAGACTAGCGGGCGGATCTTACGAGCAGTACTTC. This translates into CASSFRRLAGGSYEQYF.

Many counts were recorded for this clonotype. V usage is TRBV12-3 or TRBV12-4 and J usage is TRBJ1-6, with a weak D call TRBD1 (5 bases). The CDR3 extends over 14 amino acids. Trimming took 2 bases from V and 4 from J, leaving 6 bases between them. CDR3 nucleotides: TGTGCCAGCAGTTTATCAGGGTATAATTCACCCCTCCACTTT. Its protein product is CASSLSGYNSPLHF.

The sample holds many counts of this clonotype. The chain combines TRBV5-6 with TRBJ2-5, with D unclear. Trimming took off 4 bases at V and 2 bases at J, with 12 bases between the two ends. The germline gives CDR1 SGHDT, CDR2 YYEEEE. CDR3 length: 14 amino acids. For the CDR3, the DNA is TGTGCCAGCAGCGCAACCCACGGTCAAGAGACCCAGTACTTC. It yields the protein CASSATHGQETQYF.

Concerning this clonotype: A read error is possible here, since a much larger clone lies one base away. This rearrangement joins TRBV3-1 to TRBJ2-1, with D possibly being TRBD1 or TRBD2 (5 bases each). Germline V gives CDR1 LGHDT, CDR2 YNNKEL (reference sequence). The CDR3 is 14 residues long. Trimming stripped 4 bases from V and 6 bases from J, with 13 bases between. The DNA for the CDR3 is TGTGCCAGCAGCCCAAGGGACCAATCCAATGAGCAGTTCTTC. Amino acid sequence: CASSPRDQSNEQFF.

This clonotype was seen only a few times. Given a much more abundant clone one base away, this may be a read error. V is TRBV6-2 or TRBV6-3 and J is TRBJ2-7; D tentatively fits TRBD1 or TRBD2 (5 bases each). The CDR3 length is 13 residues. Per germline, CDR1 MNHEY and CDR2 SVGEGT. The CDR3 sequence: CASRRGSSYEQHF. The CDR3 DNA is TGTGCCAGCAGGAGGGGTTCCTCCTACGAGCAGCACTTC.